A selection of T cell receptor beta chains follows, all from one sample in a study of shared clonotypes between healthy human individuals. Assay used: immunoSEQ multiplex PCR; TCRdb lists only in-frame clones, some missing. The sample yields about 1.1 million clones, 70% to 80% seen once. Sample: memory CD4+ T cells from PBMCs. These receptors were obtained from a man between 18 and 29 years old in good health. Some clones in this sample may be carry-over from other donors' samples. CDR3s include the opening cysteine and the closing phenylalanine or tryptophan.

TRBJ2-3	TRBV5-1	12	CASGRELDTQYF
TRBJ2-2	TRBV5-4	16	CASSSTSGRYTGELFF
TRBJ1-1	TRBV29-1	11	CSVVRVGEAFF
TRBJ2-5	TRBV7-2	12	CASSGRRETQYF
TRBJ2-1	TRBV6-5	15	CASRPRGGTYNEQFF
TRBJ2-3	TRBV6-1	15	CASSEFARPTDTQYF
TRBJ1-4	TRBV2	12	CASSVTREKLFF
TRBJ2-1	TRBV7-3	17	CASSRLAGVRSYNEQFF
TRBJ2-5	TRBV28	15	CASSLYRQYQETQYF
TRBJ2-7	TRBV7-6	16	CAGLSDRVSYSYEQYF
TRBJ2-1	TRBV5-1	14	CASRTQGARNEQFF
TRBJ1-2	TRBV7-8	12	CASSLDSGGYTF
TRBJ1-3	TRBV28	16	CASSSLKGGGGNTIYF
TRBJ2-3	TRBV5-4	16	CASSSEGVRSTDTQYF
TRBJ2-7	TRBV25-1	14	CASMPQGKSYEQYF
TRBJ2-7	TRBV27	17	CASSFRSRDRGAYEQYF
TRBJ1-2	TRBV29-1	14	CSVLLTTGGYGYTF
TRBJ2-5	TRBV4-1	14	CASSQDLDQETQYF
TRBJ2-1	TRBV10-1	13	CASSEVSDYEQFF
TRBJ2-7	TRBV29-1	13	CSAGGLVPYEQYF
TRBJ2-2	TRBV11-1	11	CAAGDTGELFF
TRBJ1-6	TRBV30	14	CAWSVGQPNSPLHF
TRBJ2-1	TRBV30	13	CAWSPGDSFGQFF
TRBJ2-3	TRBV14	17	CASSRVAGWGVTDTQYF
TRBJ2-3	TRBV5-1	14	CASSLDQAPDTQYF
TRBJ1-1	TRBV6-5	13	CASSYQWDTEAFF
TRBJ1-2	TRBV9	13	CASSLQGRGGYTF
TRBJ1-2	TRBV7-9	15	CASSLSEDRFYGYTF
TRBJ1-2	TRBV28	12	CASATRPQGYTF
TRBJ1-2	TRBV6-5	12	CASKGVGDGYTF
TRBJ2-7	TRBV28	14	CASSTPGGSYEQYF
TRBJ2-2	TRBV10-1	16	CASSDRRTSHTGELFF
TRBJ2-1	TRBV4-1	17	CASSQPSGRGTYNEQFF